Reported below is one T cell receptor beta chain. Its antigen is not yet known. Nothing much larger sits one base from this clone, and base qualities are not available. The library was made by the immunoSEQ multiplex PCR assay. For TCR sequencing, RNA was extracted from every sample and reverse transcribed into cDNA to serve as template. First-strand cDNA was synthesized using SuperScript III with a 2:1 mix of oligo-dT and random hexamers. Amplification bias was assessed with a synthetic immune receptor repertoire, and residual bias was removed computationally. The source study handled its data this way. Raw reads were preprocessed for error removal, and CDR3 was defined according to IMGT conventions as running from the conserved cysteine to phenylalanine. To get clonality, Shannon entropy was normalized by log2 of the number of productive unique TCRs and the result was subtracted from 1. Whether each scalp clone was CD4 or CD8 was inferred by checking scalp TCRbeta sequences against the CD4 and CD8 repertoires from sorted blood. TCRdb took over this immuneACCESS table, retaining in-frame rearrangements with V and J assigned. Such tables are incomplete; in checked studies, under half of the missing clones stem from an unresolved V gene, and the remainder is unexplained. The V and J calls and clone size are taken from that table; D and trimming were inferred from the DNA. This sample lists 180,000 or so clones; 51% were detected once. The top ten clonotypes cover 10% of the sample.

These data belong to a study of CD8+ T cells in alopecia areata (dated by TCRdb to 2017 to 2018). In the study overall: Treated patients were enrolled in an open-label pilot trial of oral tofacitinib at 5 to 10 mg twice daily for moderate-to-severe alopecia areata. Tofacitinib was given for 6 to 18 months, followed by 6 months of follow-up off drug to assess delayed response and recurrence. For the treated patients, the SALT score, which quantifies what percentage of scalp surface area is affected, served as the measure of disease severity. The study used high-throughput TCRbeta sequencing to examine T cell clonal expansion in alopecia areata, in both the C3H/HeJ mouse model and human patients. On the human side, TCRbeta sequencing was run on scalp tissue and on sorted CD4+ and CD8+ peripheral blood T cells from healthy controls and from alopecia areata patients with either patchy or totalis/universalis disease. Biopsies were taken from tofacitinib-treated patients at baseline and at 4 and 24 weeks of treatment, and a later scalp biopsy was taken in several of the tofacitinib-treated patients. Clonality in the scalp was compared among normal scalp (n=4), patchy alopecia areata scalp (n=8), and alopecia totalis/universalis scalp (n=8). RNA came from the PAXgene miRNA kit for fixed scalp, the miRNeasy kit for PBMCs, and the RNeasy kit for mouse skin. TCRbeta CDR3 regions were amplified by immunoSEQ multiplex PCR using 35 Vbeta forward and 13 Jbeta reverse primers.

Study-wide conclusions, independent of this receptor: Compared with mice, TCR sequences shared between patients were less clear, possibly partly because of HLA diversity across the patient population. Scalp clonality and the number of expanded CD8+ clones among the top 100 scalp clones were significantly decreased by tofacitinib. Because the treated cohort was small and had just a single nonresponder, larger studies are needed to establish links between baseline CD8+ expansion and response. Unlike mouse skin, which is dominated by gammadelta T cells, normal human skin has resident alphabeta T cells that are also sequenced, and this complicates analysis of the scalp TCR repertoire. Lesional scalp, especially in alopecia totalis/universalis, showed higher clonality and more expanded CD8+ clones than normal scalp, suggesting antigenic drive. During tofacitinib treatment, many expanded lesional clones remained in scalp and blood, and this persistence may partly explain relapse after treatment is stopped.

Trimming removed 3 bases from V and 4 bases from J; the gene matches leave 7 bases unexplained. The CDR3 has 15 amino acids, counting the end cysteine and phenylalanine. Just CDR3 DNA is preserved here, 45 bases in frame from base 1. CDR1 SGHRS and CDR2 YFSETQ were looked up in the germline V gene. Interpreted using the paper, the treatment or condition label stands for: oral pan-JAK inhibitor, 5-10 mg twice daily. Lesional scalp punch biopsies and peripheral blood were obtained from alopecia areata patients. PBMCs were separated by density centrifugation and stained for CD3, CD4 and CD8, after which CD4+ and CD8+ T cells were sorted on a FACSAria.

The source material was CD8+ T cells sorted from blood, sampled between weeks 51 and 52, from a patient treated with tofacitinib. This receptor was obtained from a human donor with alopecia areata. The sequence is built from TRBV5-1 and TRBJ2-7; the central 10 bases match TRBD1. This receptor carries the CDR3 CASSYQTGGLYEQYF. In nucleotides, the sequence is TGCGCCAGCAGCTATCAGACAGGGGGCTTATACGAGCAGTACTTC.